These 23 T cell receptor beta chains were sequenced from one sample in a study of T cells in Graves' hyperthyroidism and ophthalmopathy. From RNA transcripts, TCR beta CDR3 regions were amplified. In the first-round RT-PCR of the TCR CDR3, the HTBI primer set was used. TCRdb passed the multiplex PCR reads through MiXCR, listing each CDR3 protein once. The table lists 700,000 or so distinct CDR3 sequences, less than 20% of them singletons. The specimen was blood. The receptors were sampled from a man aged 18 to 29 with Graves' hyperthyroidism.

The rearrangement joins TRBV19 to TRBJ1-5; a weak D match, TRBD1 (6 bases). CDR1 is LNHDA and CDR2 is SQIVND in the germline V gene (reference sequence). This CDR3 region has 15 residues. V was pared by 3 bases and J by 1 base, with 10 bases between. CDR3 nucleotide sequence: TGTGCCAGTAGTATCGGACAGTTAAGCAATCAGCCCCAGCATTTT. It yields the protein CASSIGQLSNQPQHF.

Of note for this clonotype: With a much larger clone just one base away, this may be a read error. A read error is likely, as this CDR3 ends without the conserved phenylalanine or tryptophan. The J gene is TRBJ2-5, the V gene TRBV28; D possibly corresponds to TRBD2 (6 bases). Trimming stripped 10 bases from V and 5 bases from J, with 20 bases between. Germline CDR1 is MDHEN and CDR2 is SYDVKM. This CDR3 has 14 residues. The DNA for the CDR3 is TGTGCCATCAAGGAGGGCGGACAATCGGAGACCCAGTACCTC. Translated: CAIKEGGQSETQYL.

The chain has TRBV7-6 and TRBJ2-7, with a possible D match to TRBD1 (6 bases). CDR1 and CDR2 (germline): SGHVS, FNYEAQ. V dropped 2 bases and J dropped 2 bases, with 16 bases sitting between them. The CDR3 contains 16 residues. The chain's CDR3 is CASSLTPTGYPYEQYF. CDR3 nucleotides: TGTGCCAGCAGCTTAACCCCGACAGGCTACCCCTACGAGCAGTACTTC.

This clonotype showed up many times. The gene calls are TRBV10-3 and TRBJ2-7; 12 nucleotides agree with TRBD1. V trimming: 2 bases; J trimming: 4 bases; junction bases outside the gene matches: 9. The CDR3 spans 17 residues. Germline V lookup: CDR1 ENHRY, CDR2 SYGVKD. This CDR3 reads CAISERPGQGAMYEQYF. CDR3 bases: TGTGCCATCAGTGAGAGGCCGGGACAGGGGGCGATGTACGAGCAGTACTTC.

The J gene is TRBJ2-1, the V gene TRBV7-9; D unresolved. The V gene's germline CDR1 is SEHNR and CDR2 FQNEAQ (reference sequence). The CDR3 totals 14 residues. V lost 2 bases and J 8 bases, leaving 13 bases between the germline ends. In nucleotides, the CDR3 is TGTGCCAGCAGCTTACAAGGCCCGTGGTATGAGCAGTTCTTC. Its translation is CASSLQGPWYEQFF.

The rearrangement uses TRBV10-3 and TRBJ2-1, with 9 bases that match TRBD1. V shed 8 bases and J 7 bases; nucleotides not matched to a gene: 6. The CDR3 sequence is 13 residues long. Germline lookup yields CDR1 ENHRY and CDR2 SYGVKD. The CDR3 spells CAILRTGANEQFF. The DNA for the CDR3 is TGTGCCATCCTACGGACAGGGGCAAATGAGCAGTTCTTC.

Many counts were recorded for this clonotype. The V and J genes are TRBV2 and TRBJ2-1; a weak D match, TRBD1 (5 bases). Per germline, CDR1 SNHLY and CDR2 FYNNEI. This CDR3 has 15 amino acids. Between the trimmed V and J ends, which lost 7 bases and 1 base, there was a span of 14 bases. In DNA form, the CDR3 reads TGTGCCAGCAAGGATAGACAGACATCCTACAATGAGCAGTTCTTC. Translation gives CASKDRQTSYNEQFF.

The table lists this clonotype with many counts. The CDR3 reads CSATGTSGLSQETQYF. The CDR3 nucleotides are TGCAGTGCTACAGGGACTAGCGGCCTATCGCAAGAGACCCAGTACTTC. The gene calls are TRBV20-1 and TRBJ2-5, with 11 positions matching TRBD2. The germline V gene has CDR1 DFQATT and CDR2 SNEGSKA (reference sequence). The CDR3 length is 16 residues. V trimming: 4 bases; J trimming: 2 bases; junction bases outside the gene matches: 9.

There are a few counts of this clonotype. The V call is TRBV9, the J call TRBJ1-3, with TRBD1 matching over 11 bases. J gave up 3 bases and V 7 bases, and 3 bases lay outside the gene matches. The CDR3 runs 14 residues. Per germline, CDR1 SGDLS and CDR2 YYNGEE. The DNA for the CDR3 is TGTGCCAGCGGACAGGGGGCAGGTGGAAACACCATATATTTT. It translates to CASGQGAGGNTIYF.

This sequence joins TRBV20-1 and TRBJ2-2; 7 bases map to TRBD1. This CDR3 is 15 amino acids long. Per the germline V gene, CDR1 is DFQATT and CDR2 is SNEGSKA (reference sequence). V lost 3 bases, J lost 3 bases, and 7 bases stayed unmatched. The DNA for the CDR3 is TGCAGTGCTAGGTTCGGACAGGCGCACACCGGGGAGCTGTTTTTT. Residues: CSARFGQAHTGELFF.

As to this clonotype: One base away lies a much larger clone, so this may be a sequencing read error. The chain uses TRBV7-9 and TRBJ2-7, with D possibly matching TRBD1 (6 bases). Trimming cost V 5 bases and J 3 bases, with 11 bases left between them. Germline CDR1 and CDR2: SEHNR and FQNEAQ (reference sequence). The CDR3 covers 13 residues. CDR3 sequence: CASSLWDNYEQYF. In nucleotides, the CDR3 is TGTGCCAGCAGCCTCTGGGACAACTACGAGCAGTACTTC.

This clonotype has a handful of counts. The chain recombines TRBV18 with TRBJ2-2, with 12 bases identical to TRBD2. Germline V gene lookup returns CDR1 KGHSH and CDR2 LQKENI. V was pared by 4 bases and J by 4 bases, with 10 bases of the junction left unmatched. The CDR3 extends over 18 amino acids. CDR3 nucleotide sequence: TGTGCCAGCTCACTGACTAGCGGGAGCCATCTCGCCACCGGGGAGCTGTTTTTT. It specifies CASSLTSGSHLATGELFF.

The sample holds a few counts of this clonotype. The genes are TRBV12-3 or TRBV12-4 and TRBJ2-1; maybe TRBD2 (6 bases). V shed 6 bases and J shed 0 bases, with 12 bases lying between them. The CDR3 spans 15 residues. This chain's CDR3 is CASRDVGLSYNEQFF. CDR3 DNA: TGTGCCAGCAGAGATGTGGGACTCTCCTACAATGAGCAGTTCTTC.

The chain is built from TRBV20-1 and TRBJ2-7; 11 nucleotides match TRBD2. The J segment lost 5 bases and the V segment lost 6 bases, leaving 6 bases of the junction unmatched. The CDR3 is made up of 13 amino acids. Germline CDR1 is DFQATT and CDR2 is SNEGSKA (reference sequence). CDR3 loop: CSATSGSVHEQYF. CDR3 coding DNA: TGCAGTGCCACTAGCGGGAGTGTGCACGAGCAGTACTTC.

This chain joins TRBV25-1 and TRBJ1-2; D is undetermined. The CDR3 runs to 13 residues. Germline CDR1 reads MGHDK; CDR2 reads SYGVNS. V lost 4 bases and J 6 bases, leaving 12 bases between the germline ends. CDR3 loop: CASSGTSPHGYTF. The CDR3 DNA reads TGTGCCAGCAGTGGAACATCTCCCCATGGCTACACCTTC.

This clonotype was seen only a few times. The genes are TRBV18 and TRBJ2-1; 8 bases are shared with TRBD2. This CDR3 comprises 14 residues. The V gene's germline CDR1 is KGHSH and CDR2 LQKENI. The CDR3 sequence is CASRREEGLNEQFF. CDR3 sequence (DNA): TGTGCGAGCAGGCGGGAGGAAGGGCTCAATGAGCAGTTCTTC. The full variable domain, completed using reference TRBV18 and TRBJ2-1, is NAGVMQNPRHLVRRRGQEARLRCSPMKGHSHVYWYRQLPEEGLKFMVYLQKENIIDESGMPKERFSAEFPKEGPSILRIQQVVRGDSAAYFCASRREEGLNEQFFGPGTRLTVL.

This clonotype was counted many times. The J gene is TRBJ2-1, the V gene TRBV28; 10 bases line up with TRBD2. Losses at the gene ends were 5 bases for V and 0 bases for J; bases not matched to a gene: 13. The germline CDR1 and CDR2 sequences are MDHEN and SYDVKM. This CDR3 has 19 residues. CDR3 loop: CASSPSPGLAIRSYNEQFF. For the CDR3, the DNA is TGTGCCAGCAGTCCGAGCCCGGGACTAGCGATTCGCTCCTACAATGAGCAGTTCTTC. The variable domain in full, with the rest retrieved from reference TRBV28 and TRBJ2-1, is DVKVTQSSRYLVKRTGEKVFLECVQDMDHENMFWYRQDPGLGLRLIYFSYDVKMKEKGDIPEGYSVSREKKERFSLILESASTNQTSMYLCASSPSPGLAIRSYNEQFFGPGTRLTVL.

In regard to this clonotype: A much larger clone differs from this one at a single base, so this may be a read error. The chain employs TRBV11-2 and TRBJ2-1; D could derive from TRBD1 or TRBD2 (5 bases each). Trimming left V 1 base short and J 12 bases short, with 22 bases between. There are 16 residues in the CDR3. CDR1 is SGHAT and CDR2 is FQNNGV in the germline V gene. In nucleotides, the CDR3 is TGTGCCAGCAGCTTAGGGTCTCGGGGCTTAGCCTATGGGCAGTTCTTC. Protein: CASSLGSRGLAYGQFF.

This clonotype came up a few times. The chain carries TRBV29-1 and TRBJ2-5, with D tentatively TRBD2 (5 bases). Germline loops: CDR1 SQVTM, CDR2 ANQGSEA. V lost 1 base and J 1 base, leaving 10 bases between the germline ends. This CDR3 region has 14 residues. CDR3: CSVEGRLAQETQYF. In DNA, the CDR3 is TGCAGCGTTGAAGGAAGGCTAGCCCAAGAGACCCAGTACTTC. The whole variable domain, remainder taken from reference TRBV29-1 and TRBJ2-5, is SAVISQKPSRDICQRGTSLTIQCQVDSQVTMMFWYRQQPGQSLTLIATANQGSEATYESGFVIDKFPISRPNLTFSTLTVSNMSPEDSSIYLCSVEGRLAQETQYFGPGTRLLVL.

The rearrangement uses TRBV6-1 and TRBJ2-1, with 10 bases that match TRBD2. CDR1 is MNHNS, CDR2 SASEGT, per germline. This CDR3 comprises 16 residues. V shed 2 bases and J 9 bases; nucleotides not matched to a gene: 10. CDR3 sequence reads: CASSETTAGLAREQFF. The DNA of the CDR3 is TGTGCCAGCAGTGAAACCACGGCGGGACTAGCGCGTGAGCAGTTCTTC.

CDR3 DNA: TGCAGCGTTGAAGGAGAGGCACGCCAGCCTGAGGGCTACACCTTC. It encodes CSVEGEARQPEGYTF. This chain uses TRBV29-1 with TRBJ1-2, with no clear D. V dropped 1 base and J dropped 8 bases, with 20 bases sitting between them. The CDR3 loop spans 15 amino acids. Germline CDR1 is SQVTM and CDR2 is ANQGSEA.

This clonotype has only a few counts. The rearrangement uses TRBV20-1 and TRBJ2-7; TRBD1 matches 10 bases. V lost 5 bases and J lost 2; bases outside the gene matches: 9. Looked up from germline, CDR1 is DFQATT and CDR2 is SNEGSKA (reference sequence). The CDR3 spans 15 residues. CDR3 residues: CSAPGQGTTTYEQYF. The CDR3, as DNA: TGCAGTGCTCCGGGACAGGGGACTACTACCTACGAGCAGTACTTC.

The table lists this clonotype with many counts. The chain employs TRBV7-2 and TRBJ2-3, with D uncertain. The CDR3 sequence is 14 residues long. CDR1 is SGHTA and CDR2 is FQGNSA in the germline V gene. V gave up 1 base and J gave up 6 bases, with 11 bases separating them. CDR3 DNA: TGTGCCAGCAGCTTAGACCCCGTCAGGGATACGCAGTATTTT. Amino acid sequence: CASSLDPVRDTQYF. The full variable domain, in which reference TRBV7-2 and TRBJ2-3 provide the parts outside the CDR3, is GAGVSQSPSNKVTEKGKDVELRCDPISGHTALYWYRQSLGQGLEFLIYFQGNSAPDKSGLPSDRFSAERTGGSVSTLTIQRTQQEDSAVYLCASSLDPVRDTQYFGPGTRLTVL.